This T cell receptor beta chain was recovered during a study of early T cells in non-severe SARS-CoV-2 infection. Overall study: Sequencing used unsorted whole-blood bulk RNA, so chains lack pairing.

Attached unique molecular identifiers marked individual cDNA molecules. TCRdb processed the 5' RACE reads anew with MiXCR; each CDR3 protein has one entry. The profile shows around 82,000 distinct CDR3 sequences, over 12% of them singletons. The V end lost 8 bases, the J end lost 8 bases, and 15 bases lay between the germline ends. There are 12 residues in the CDR3. Germline V gene data show CDR1 as MDHEN and CDR2 as SYDVKM. In this sample, this clonotype turned up many times. The specimen was whole blood. The origin of this receptor is an adult who was a healthcare worker with PCR-confirmed SARS-CoV-2 infection or an uninfected control (not recorded which). The chain uses TRBV28 and TRBJ1-2; D possibly corresponds to TRBD1 (6 bases). The CDR3 nucleotides read TGTGCCAGCCAGGGACAACTTGAAGGCTACACCTTC. This encodes CASQGQLEGYTF.